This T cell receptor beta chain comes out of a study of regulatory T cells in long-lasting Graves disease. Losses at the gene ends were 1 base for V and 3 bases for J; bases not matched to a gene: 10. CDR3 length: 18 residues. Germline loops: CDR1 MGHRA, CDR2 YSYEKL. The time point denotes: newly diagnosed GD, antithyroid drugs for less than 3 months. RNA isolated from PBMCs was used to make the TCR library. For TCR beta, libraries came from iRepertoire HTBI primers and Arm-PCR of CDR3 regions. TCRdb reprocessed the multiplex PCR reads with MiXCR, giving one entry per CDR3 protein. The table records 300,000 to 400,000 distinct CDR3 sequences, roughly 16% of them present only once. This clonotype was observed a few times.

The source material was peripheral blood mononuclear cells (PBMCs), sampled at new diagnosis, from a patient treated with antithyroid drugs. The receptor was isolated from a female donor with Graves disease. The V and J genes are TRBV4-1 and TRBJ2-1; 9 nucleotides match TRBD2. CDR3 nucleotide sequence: TGCGCCAGCAGCCAAGTGCGGGGGGGCCGTGGACGCTACAATGAGCAGTTCTTC. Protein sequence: CASSQVRGGRGRYNEQFF.